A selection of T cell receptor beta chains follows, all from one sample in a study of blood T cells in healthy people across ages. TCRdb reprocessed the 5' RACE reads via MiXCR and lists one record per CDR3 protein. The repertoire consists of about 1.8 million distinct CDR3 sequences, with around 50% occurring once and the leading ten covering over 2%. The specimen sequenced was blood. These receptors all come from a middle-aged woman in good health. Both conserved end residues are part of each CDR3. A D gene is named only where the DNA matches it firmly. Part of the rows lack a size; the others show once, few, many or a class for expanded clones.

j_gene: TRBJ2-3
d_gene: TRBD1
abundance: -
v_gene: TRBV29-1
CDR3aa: CSVGATPQGASDTQYF
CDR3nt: TGCAGCGTTGGCGCGACCCCACAGGGGGCTTCAGATACGCAGTATTTT

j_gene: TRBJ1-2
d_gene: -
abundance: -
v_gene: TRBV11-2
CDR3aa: CASSLGSQGGGYTF
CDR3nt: TGTGCCAGCAGCTTAGGGTCCCAGGGTGGCGGCTACACCTTC

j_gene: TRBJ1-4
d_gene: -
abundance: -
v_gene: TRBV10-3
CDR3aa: CAISESPGPTNEKLFF
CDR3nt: TGTGCCATCAGTGAGTCCCCCGGTCCAACTAATGAAAAACTGTTTTTT

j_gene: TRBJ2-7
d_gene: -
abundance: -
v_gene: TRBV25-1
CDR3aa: CASSATWVAYEQYF
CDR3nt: TGTGCCAGCAGCGCGACGTGGGTAGCCTACGAGCAGTACTTC

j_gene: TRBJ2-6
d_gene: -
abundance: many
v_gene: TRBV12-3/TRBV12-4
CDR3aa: CASSFWDNVLTF
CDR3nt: TGTGCCAGCAGTTTCTGGGACAACGTCCTGACTTTC

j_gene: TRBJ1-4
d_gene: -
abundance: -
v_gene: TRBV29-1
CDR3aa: CSAEVGGEKLFF
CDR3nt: TGCAGCGCTGAGGTCGGAGGTGAAAAACTGTTTTTT

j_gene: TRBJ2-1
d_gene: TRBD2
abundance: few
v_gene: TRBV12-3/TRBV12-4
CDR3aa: CASSFSGGASNEQFF
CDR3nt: TGTGCCAGCAGTTTCAGCGGGGGGGCCTCAAATGAGCAGTTCTTC

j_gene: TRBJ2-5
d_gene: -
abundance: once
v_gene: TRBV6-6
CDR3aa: CASSYAPAQETQYF
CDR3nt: TGTGCCAGCAGTTACGCGCCAGCCCAAGAGACCCAGTACTTC

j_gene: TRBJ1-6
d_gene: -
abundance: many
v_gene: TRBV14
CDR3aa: CASSQVNSPLHF
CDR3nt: TGTGCCAGCAGCCAAGTTAATTCACCCCTCCACTTT

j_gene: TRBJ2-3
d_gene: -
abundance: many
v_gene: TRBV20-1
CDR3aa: CSATDSTDTQYF
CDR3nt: TGCAGTGCTACCGATAGCACAGATACGCAGTATTTT

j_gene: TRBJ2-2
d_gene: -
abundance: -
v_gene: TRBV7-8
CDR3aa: CASSMRRTGELFF
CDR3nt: TGTGCCAGCAGCATGCGACGCACCGGGGAGCTGTTTTTT

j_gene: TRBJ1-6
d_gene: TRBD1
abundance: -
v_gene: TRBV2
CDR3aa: CASSDRGLNSPLHF
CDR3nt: TGTGCCAGCAGTGATAGGGGGCTGAATTCACCCCTCCACTTT

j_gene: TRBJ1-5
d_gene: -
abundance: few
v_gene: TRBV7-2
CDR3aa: CASSLTKDLGGQHF
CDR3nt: TGTGCCAGCAGCTTAACTAAGGACCTAGGAGGCCAGCATTTT

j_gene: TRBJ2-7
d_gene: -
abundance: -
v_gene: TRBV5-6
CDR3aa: CASSLEGSVRYF
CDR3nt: TGTGCCAGCAGCTTGGAAGGGTCTGTTAGGTACTTC

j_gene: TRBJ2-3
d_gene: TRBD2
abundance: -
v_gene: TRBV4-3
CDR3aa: CASSRGLAGGQDTQYF
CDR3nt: TGCGCCAGCAGCCGTGGCCTAGCGGGGGGGCAAGATACGCAGTATTTT

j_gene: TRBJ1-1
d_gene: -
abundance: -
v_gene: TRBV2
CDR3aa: CASSDRNTEAFF
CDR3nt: TGTGCCAGCAGTGACAGGAACACTGAAGCTTTCTTT

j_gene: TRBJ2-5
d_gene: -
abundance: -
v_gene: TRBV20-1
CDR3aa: CSDTDRRETQYF
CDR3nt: TGCAGTGACACGGACCGGCGGGAGACCCAGTACTTC

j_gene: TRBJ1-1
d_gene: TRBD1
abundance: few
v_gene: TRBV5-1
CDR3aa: CASSSQGRKAEAFF
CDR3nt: TGCGCCAGCAGCTCACAGGGGAGGAAGGCTGAAGCTTTCTTT

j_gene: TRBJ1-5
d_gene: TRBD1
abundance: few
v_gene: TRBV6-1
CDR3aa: CASSEEWTGSNQPQHF
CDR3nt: TGTGCCAGCAGTGAAGAGTGGACAGGAAGCAATCAGCCCCAGCATTTT

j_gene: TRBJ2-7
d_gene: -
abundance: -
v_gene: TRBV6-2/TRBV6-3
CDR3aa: CASRWSRSLYEQYF
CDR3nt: TGTGCCAGCCGATGGTCCCGCTCCCTCTACGAGCAGTACTTC

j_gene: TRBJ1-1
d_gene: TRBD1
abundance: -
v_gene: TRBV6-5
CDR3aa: CASSYQMRQGGTEAFF
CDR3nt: TGTGCCAGCAGTTACCAAATGAGACAGGGGGGCACTGAAGCTTTCTTT

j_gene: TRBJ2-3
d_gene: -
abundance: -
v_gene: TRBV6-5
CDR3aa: CVSRTISADTQYF
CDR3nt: TGTGTCAGCAGGACGATTTCCGCAGATACGCAGTATTTT

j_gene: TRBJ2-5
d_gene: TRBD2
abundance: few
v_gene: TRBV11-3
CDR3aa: CASSLAGTSGVQETQYF
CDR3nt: TGTGCCAGCAGCTTAGCCGGGACTAGCGGGGTGCAAGAGACCCAGTACTTC

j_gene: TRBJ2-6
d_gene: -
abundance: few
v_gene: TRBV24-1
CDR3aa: CATSDSVRGPGANVLTF
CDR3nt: TGTGCCACCAGTGATTCCGTTAGGGGCCCTGGGGCCAACGTCCTGACTTTC

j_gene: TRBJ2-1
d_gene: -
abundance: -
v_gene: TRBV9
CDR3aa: CASNARGAGDEQFF
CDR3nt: TGTGCCAGCAACGCAAGGGGTGCGGGCGATGAGCAGTTCTTC

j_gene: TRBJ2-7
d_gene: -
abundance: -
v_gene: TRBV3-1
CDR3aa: CASSQNRPPYEQYF
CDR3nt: TGTGCCAGCAGCCAGAACAGGCCTCCCTACGAGCAGTACTTC

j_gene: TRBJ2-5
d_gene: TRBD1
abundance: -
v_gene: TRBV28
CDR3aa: CASSSARQGRETQYF
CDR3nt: TGTGCCAGCAGTTCGGCTCGACAGGGTAGGGAGACCCAGTACTTC

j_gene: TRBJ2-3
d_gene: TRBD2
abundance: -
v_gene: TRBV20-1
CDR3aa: CSARTSGGATTDTQYF
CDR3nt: TGCAGTGCTAGGACTAGCGGGGGGGCCACGACAGATACGCAGTATTTT

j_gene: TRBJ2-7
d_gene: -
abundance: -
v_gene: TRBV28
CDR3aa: CASSLRPSEAYEQYF
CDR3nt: TGTGCCAGCAGTTTACGGCCCAGCGAGGCCTACGAGCAGTACTTC

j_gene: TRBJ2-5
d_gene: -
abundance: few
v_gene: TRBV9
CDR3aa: CASSVEWGPQETQYF
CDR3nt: TGTGCCAGCAGCGTAGAGTGGGGTCCCCAAGAGACCCAGTACTTC

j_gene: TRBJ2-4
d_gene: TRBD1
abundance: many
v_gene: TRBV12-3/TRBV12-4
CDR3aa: CASSTDRGGNIQYF
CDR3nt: TGTGCCAGCAGTACCGACAGGGGAGGAAACATTCAGTACTTC

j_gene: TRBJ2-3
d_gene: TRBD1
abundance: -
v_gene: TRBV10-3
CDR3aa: CAISGQGPDTQYF
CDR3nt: TGTGCCATCAGTGGACAGGGGCCAGATACGCAGTATTTT

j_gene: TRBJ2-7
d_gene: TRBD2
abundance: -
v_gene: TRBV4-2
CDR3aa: CASTKSRGEIQYF
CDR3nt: TGTGCCAGCACCAAGAGCCGGGGGGAGATCCAGTACTTC

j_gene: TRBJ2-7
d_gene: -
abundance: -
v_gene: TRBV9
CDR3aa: CASSGTGQAFNEQYF
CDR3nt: TGTGCCAGCAGCGGGACTGGGCAGGCATTCAACGAGCAGTACTTC

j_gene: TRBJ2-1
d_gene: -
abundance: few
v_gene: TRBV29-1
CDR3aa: CSVDGMNGAYNEQFF
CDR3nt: TGCAGCGTTGACGGGATGAACGGGGCCTACAATGAGCAGTTCTTC

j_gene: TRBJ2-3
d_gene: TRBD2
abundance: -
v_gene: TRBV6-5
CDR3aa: CASRRTGTSGTDTQYF
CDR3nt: TGTGCCAGCAGACGCACCGGGACTAGCGGCACAGATACGCAGTATTTT

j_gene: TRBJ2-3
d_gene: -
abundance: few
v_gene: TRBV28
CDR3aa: CASSRKTGGTDTQYF
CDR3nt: TGTGCCAGCAGCCGGAAGACAGGAGGCACAGATACGCAGTATTTT

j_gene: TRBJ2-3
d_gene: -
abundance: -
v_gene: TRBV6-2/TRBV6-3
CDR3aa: CASMEVGSTDTQYF
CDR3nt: TGTGCCAGCATGGAGGTGGGCTCCACAGATACGCAGTATTTT